This entry concerns a single T cell receptor beta chain. Antigen: not known. The CDR3 is 14 amino acids. Per the germline V gene, CDR1 is MNHEY and CDR2 is SVGEGT. V was clipped by 0 bases and J by 8 bases, with 10 bases between them. Clones were read by immunoSEQ multiplex PCR, and TCRdb kept only the in-frame ones, dropping some. The sample yields fewer than 15,000 clones, roughly 66% seen once. Pools of viral peptides were used by the ViraFEST assay to expand antigen-specific CD4+ T cells ahead of sequencing. Upon completion of approximately ten days in culture, CD4+ T cells were isolated. This person's SARS-CoV-2 infection, confirmed by PCR, occurred between March and December 2020. It was two doses of either the BNT162b2 or mRNA-1273 vaccine that participants received. Culturing of 1.5 million to 2.5 million PBMC per well took place with about 9 IU/ml IL-2 and about 9.3 ug/ml peptides. This entry comes from a study of vaccination effects on CD4 cells after COVID-19.

The source was CD4+ T cells from PBMCs cultured with HCoV-NL63 spike peptides, collected after COVID-19 vaccination. This sequence was found in a human donor who had a prior SARS-CoV-2 infection. This chain uses TRBV6-2 or TRBV6-3 with TRBJ1-4, with no clear D. CDR3 in DNA: TGTGCCAGCAGTTACTCAAAAGTCAGCGAAAAACTGTTTTTT. Protein sequence: CASSYSKVSEKLFF.